This TCR beta chain was recovered during a study of cytomegalovirus exposure and HLA in healthy donors. The study, taken as a whole, reports: It emerged from a later analysis that several of the most significant clusters appeared to be linked to common viral pathogens. The classifier reportedly diagnosed cytomegalovirus status with high specificity and sensitivity. Later analysis showed most CMV-associated TCR beta chains appearing HLA-restricted. Investigators reported 150 to 200 TCR beta chains as tied to cytomegalovirus.

Trimming cost V 0 bases and J 4 bases, with 10 bases left between them. This CDR3 comprises 14 residues. The germline CDR1 and CDR2 sequences are KGHSH and LQKENI. About this clone: Antigen: not known.

The study ran its PCR with 60 Vbeta and 13 Jbeta primers. This table comes from immunoSEQ multiplex PCR, and its TCRdb copy is limited to in-frame clones, with some not included. The ten top clones account for around 3.6%, within a sample of 60,000 to 65,000 clones. The source is a young woman in good health and CMV-seronegative. Sequencing used PBMCs. The V call is TRBV18, the J call TRBJ2-7, with D possibly being TRBD1 (6 bases). The CDR3: CASSPPGGAYEQYF. The CDR3 DNA follows: TGTGCCAGCTCACCACCTGGGGGCGCTTACGAGCAGTACTTC.